What follows are 5 T cell receptor beta chains derived from one specimen sequenced in a study of PD-1 blockade in classical Hodgkin lymphoma. Time point meaning: cycle 4 day 1 (C4D1), after around six weeks of nivolumab. Every patient was affected by relapse after autologous stem cell transplantation, while exposure to brentuximab vedotin was not uniform. Profiling relied on immunoSEQ multiplex PCR, and the TCRdb table lists in-frame clones only, not all of them. The repertoire holds over 50,000 clones, with around nine tenths as singletons. The sample in question was peripheral blood mononuclear cells (PBMCs), obtained before the fourth cycle of nivolumab. Receptors originate from a human donor with classical Hodgkin lymphoma.

The rearrangement uses TRBV5-6 and TRBJ1-1; 7 bases line up with TRBD1. V was clipped by 5 bases and J by 0 bases; unmatched bases: 4. The CDR3 loop spans 14 amino acids. Germline V gene data show CDR1 as SGHDT and CDR2 as YYEEEE. CDR3 nucleotides: TGTGCCAGCAGACCCAGGGGGGTGAACACTGAAGCTTTCTTT. Translation gives CASRPRGVNTEAFF.

CDR3 nucleotide sequence: TGTGCCAGCAGTCGACTAGCGGGAGAGGCAGATACGCAGTATTTT. Its protein product is CASSRLAGEADTQYF. The chain couples TRBV6-4 to TRBJ2-3, with TRBD2 matching 12 bases. The trim removed 5 bases at V and 4 bases at J, leaving 4 bases unmatched. The CDR3 has 15 amino acids. CDR1 and CDR2 from the germline V gene are MRHNA and SNTAGT.

V gene TRBV5-1 combines with J gene TRBJ2-7; 7 bases map to TRBD1. CDR3 size: 14 residues. The V segment lost 4 bases and the J segment 5 bases; nucleotides outside the gene matches: 9. Germline V gene data show CDR1 as SGHRS and CDR2 as YFSETQ. The CDR3 nucleotides are TGCGCCAGCAGCACGGGACGGGACAGAGACGAGCAGTACTTC. It is translated as CASSTGRDRDEQYF.

The chain is built from TRBV5-1 and TRBJ1-1; a possible D gene is TRBD1 (6 bases). The CDR3 covers 14 residues. Per the germline V gene, CDR1 is SGHRS and CDR2 is YFSETQ. The V and J ends lost 6 bases and 5 bases respectively, with 17 bases between them. The CDR3 loop is CASTQGRDKTEAFF. As DNA, the CDR3 is TGCGCCAGCACCCAAGGCAGGGACAAAACTGAAGCTTTCTTT.

This chain uses TRBV6-5 with TRBJ2-2, with D hard to call. The germline V and J ends were trimmed by 4 bases and 3 bases, with 9 bases remaining between them. Germline loops: CDR1 MNHEY, CDR2 SVGAGI. The CDR3 extends over 14 amino acids. CDR3 bases: TGTGCCAGCAGTTTTAGTTTATACACCGGGGAGCTGTTTTTT. It specifies CASSFSLYTGELFF.